This TCR beta chain is drawn from a study of blood T cells in healthy people across ages. General study points: Comparison with aged donors showed that long-lived donors had more naive CD4+ cells and higher diversity.

This clonotype was counted many times. Antigen unknown. The CDR3 sequence is 13 residues long. V was clipped by 4 bases and J by 13 bases, with 19 bases between them. Germline V gene sequence: CDR1 LGHDT, CDR2 YNNKEL (reference sequence). The donors, aged about 6 to 100, were healthy Caucasians from Russia. Total RNA extracted from each sample amounted to at least 6 micrograms. With a J-beta primer mix and a sample-barcoded 5' primer, a second PCR ran roughly 6 to 12 cycles. The authors tagged each cDNA molecule using a template-switch adaptor with 12 random nucleotides. TCRdb re-called the 5' RACE reads through MiXCR, storing one row per CDR3 protein. The table lists some 880,000 distinct CDR3 sequences, under 40% of them singletons.

The sequence was collected from a man between 18 and 35 years old in good health. Sequenced sample: blood. This chain uses TRBV3-1 with TRBJ2-5; perhaps TRBD2 as D (5 bases). The CDR3: CASSPMRAAPSYF. The CDR3, as DNA: TGTGCCAGCAGCCCAATGAGGGCGGCTCCATCGTACTTC.